Described below is a single TCR beta chain sequence and its context. The data derive from a study of blood T cell repertoires in COVID-19. Study context: Sites across the United States, Italy and Spain contributed samples from acute and convalescent COVID-19.

Germline V gives CDR1 SGHTA, CDR2 FQGNSA. The CDR3 length is 15 residues. V lost 4 bases and J lost 4, with 17 bases in between. Methods used by the authors: Amplified reference gene primers provided the basis for estimating nucleated cell counts. Sequencing used immunoSEQ multiplex PCR; TCRdb keeps in-frame clones, though not all of them. That table furnishes V, J and clone size, whereas the DNA furnished D and trimming. The sample holds around 250,000 clones, about 90% seen once. What was sequenced was peripheral blood. The origin of this receptor is a man in his 60s with acute or convalescent COVID-19. The chain has TRBV7-2 and TRBJ2-7; tentative D call: TRBD1 (6 bases). The CDR3 nucleotides read TGTGCCAGCAGCTCCCCCACCCGGGACATTTACGAGCAGTACTTC. It yields the protein CASSSPTRDIYEQYF.